This is a list of T cell receptor beta chains from one sample in a study of cytomegalovirus exposure and HLA in healthy donors. Profiling relied on immunoSEQ multiplex PCR, and the TCRdb table lists in-frame clones only, not all of them. This sample has around 250,000 clones; 90% occur once, and the top ten carry 3.1%. The sample consisted of PBMCs. These receptors all stem from a woman aged 30 to 39 in good health and CMV-seronegative. Each CDR3 is given with its conserved first and last residue. Fields, in order: J gene, V gene, CDR3 length, clone size, D gene, CDR3 DNA, CDR3 protein. A D gene is named only where the DNA matches it firmly. Clone size is not always given. Where it is, it says once, few, many or a class for expanded clones.

>TRBJ1-4|TRBV28|15|.|.
TGTGCCAGCAGGCCCGCCTCGCCAACTAATGAAAAACTGTTTTTT
CASRPASPTNEKLFF
>TRBJ2-2|TRBV18|13|.|.
TGTGCCAGCTCACCAGGTCCGACCGGGGAGCTGTTTTTT
CASSPGPTGELFF
>TRBJ1-5|TRBV28|14|once|.
TGTGCCAGCAGCCAACAGACTAGCAATCAGCCCCAGCATTTT
CASSQQTSNQPQHF
>TRBJ2-1|TRBV4-2|16|.|TRBD2
TGTGCCAGCAGCCAAGATGCGGGAGGGCCCTACAATGAGCAGTTCTTC
CASSQDAGGPYNEQFF
>TRBJ1-2|TRBV27|12|.|TRBD1
TGTGCCAGCAGCGGGACAGGCTATGGCTACACCTTC
CASSGTGYGYTF
>TRBJ2-2|TRBV28|20|.|TRBD2
TGTGCCAGCAGTTTAATTGGGCAGACTAGCGGGAGGGTAAGACCCGGGGAGCTGTTTTTT
CASSLIGQTSGRVRPGELFF
>TRBJ2-7|TRBV27|13|.|.
TGTGCCAGCAGCTATGGGACCGGGAGCGAGCAGTACTTC
CASSYGTGSEQYF
>TRBJ2-3|TRBV18|16|.|TRBD2
TGTGCCAGCTCAAGTCTAGCGGGAGAGATGATAGATACGCAGTATTTT
CASSSLAGEMIDTQYF
>TRBJ2-3|TRBV27|14|.|.
TGTGCCAGCAGTTTAGGTGGGGTTCCAGATACGCAGTATTTT
CASSLGGVPDTQYF
>TRBJ2-1|TRBV23-1|15|once|TRBD1
TGCGCCAGCAGTCAAACGGACAGGGGCTGGCATGAGCAGTTCTTC
CASSQTDRGWHEQFF
>TRBJ2-2|TRBV2|15|.|TRBD2
TGTGCCAGCATCCGTAGCGGGAGTTACACCGGGGAGCTGTTTTTT
CASIRSGSYTGELFF
>TRBJ2-7|TRBV5-1|13|.|.
TGCGCCAGCAGCTTGCCTGTTCGTGGGGAGCAGTACTTC
CASSLPVRGEQYF
>TRBJ2-7|TRBV7-2|16|.|.
TGTGCCAGCAGCTTTCAGGCCTCTTTAGCGTCCTACGAGCAGTACTTC
CASSFQASLASYEQYF
>TRBJ2-7|TRBV7-9|15|.|.
TGTGCCAGCAGCTTAGCCCTCGGGGCGGCGTACGAGCAGTACTTC
CASSLALGAAYEQYF
>TRBJ2-2|TRBV30|12|.|.
TGTGCCTCCTTCTGGGGGACCGGGGAGCTGTTTTTT
CASFWGTGELFF
>TRBJ2-1|TRBV21-1|13|.|.
TGTGCCAACCCCCGACAGGGCTACAATGAGCAGTTCTTC
CANPRQGYNEQFF
>TRBJ2-1|TRBV4-1|19|.|TRBD2
TGCGCCAGCAGCCAAGTTGGGTTGGCGGGAGCGATGATCTACAATGAGCAGTTCTTC
CASSQVGLAGAMIYNEQFF
>TRBJ1-1|TRBV19|13|.|.
TGTGCCAGTTCCATGGGACAGAACACTGAAGCTTTCTTT
CASSMGQNTEAFF
>TRBJ2-7|TRBV7-2|14|.|.
TGTGCCAGCAGCTTAGCAGCAGGGCCCTACGAGCAGTACTTC
CASSLAAGPYEQYF
>TRBJ2-7|TRBV28|15|once|TRBD1
TGTGCCAGCAGTTTTTCGGGACAGACGTCTAACGAGCAGTACTTC
CASSFSGQTSNEQYF
>TRBJ2-7|TRBV4-1|13|.|.
TGCGCCAGCTGCTTGGGCCCCTTAAACGAGCAGTACTTC
CASCLGPLNEQYF
>TRBJ2-7|TRBV7-2|15|.|TRBD2
TGTGCCAGCAGCCTGGGACTAGCGGGAGTATACGAGCAGTACTTC
CASSLGLAGVYEQYF
>TRBJ2-2|TRBV2|13|.|.
TGTGCCAGCAAGGGGGAGGGCACCGGGGAGCTGTTTTTT
CASKGEGTGELFF
>TRBJ2-3|TRBV7-9|15|.|.
TGTGCCAGCAGCTCTATGCGACAGCCCGTAGATACGCAGTATTTT
CASSSMRQPVDTQYF
>TRBJ2-7|TRBV7-6|16|.|TRBD2
TGTGCCAGCAGCTTCACTCTTAGCGGGAGGGTTGGCGAGCAGTACTTC
CASSFTLSGRVGEQYF
>TRBJ2-3|TRBV18|12|.|.
TGTGCCAGCTCCGCCAGCACAGATACGCAGTATTTT
CASSASTDTQYF
>TRBJ2-5|TRBV11-2|14|.|.
TGTGCCAGCAGCTTAGGCAGGGGTCAAGAGACCCAGTACTTC
CASSLGRGQETQYF
>TRBJ2-3|TRBV5-6|15|.|.
TGTGCCAGCAGCCCTGGGGGACTTACCACAGATACGCAGTATTTT
CASSPGGLTTDTQYF
>TRBJ2-1|TRBV29-1|17|once|TRBD2
TGCAGCCCCCGTCCGGGACTAGCGGGAGGGGGATACAATGAGCAGTTCTTC
CSPRPGLAGGGYNEQFF